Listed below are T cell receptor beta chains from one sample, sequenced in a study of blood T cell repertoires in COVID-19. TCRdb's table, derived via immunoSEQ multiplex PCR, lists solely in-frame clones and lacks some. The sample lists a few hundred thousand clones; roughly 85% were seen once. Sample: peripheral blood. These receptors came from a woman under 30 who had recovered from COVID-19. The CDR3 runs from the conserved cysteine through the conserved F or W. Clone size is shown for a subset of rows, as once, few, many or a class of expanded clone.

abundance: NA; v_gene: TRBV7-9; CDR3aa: CASSSPDRGAYEQYF
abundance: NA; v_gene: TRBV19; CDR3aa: CASSIAGQGLDEQYF
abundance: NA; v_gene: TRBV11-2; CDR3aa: CASSFQREGVYEQYF
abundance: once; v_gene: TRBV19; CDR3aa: CASTQGSDRVVDTQYF
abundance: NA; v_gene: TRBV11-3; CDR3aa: CASSPRGINEQFF
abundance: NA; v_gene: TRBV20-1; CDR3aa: CSASYQWNSPLHF
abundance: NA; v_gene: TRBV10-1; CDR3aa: CASSEGSASTDTQYF
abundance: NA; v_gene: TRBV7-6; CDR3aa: CASSVGTGFGNTIYF
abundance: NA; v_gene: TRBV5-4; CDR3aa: CASSYPAGDTQYF
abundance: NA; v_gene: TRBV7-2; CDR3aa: CASSLGRNTEAFF
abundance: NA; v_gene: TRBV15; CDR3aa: CATSPGGGTYNEQFF